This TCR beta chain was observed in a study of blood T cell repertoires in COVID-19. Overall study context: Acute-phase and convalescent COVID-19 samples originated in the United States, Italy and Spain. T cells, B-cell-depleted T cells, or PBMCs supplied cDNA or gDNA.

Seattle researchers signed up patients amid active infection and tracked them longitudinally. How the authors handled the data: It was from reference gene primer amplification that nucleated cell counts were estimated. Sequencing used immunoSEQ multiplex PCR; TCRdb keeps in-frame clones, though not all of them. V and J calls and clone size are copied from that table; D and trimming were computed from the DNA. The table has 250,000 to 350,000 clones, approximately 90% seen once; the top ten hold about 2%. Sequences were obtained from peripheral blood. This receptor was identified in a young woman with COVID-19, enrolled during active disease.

This CDR3 is CASRSPGLSYEQYF. CDR3 in DNA: TGTGCCAGTAGGTCACCGGGACTCTCCTACGAGCAGTACTTC. This rearrangement joins TRBV19 to TRBJ2-7; tentatively, D is TRBD2 (6 bases). V gave up 6 bases and J gave up 0 bases, with 12 bases separating them. CDR1 and CDR2 (germline): LNHDA, SQIVND (reference sequence). The CDR3 covers 14 residues.